The 2 T cell receptor beta chains reported below all come from one sample, sequenced in a study of T-cell reconstitution after alpha-beta-depleted transplantation in children. Construction of the TCRbeta library involved unique molecular identifiers. MiXCR, applied by TCRdb to the PCR reads, yields one record per CDR3 protein. The sample holds 120,000 to 150,000 distinct CDR3 sequences, roughly 8.8% seen once. The specimen comprised PBMCs, mostly from graft donor cells, sampled 180 days after TCRalphabeta/CD19-depleted stem cell transplant. These TCRs come from a female patient between 2 and 15 years old who had a stem cell transplant for congenital amegakaryocytic thrombocytopenia, so the T cells may come from the graft donor.

This rearrangement joins TRBV5-1 to TRBJ2-5; possibly TRBD1 or TRBD2 for D (6 bases each). V was shortened by 6 bases and J by 5 bases, with 17 bases between the two germline ends. The germline gives CDR1 SGHRS, CDR2 YFSETQ. This CDR3 contains 14 residues. CDR3 sequence reads: CASNPSQGRETQYF. The CDR3 DNA sequence: TGCGCCAGCAACCCTAGTCAGGGGAGGGAGACCCAGTACTTC.

This clonotype was picked up many times. The genes are TRBV18 and TRBJ2-7; 8 nucleotides match TRBD1. Germline CDR1 is KGHSH and CDR2 is LQKENI. The CDR3 sequence is 12 residues long. V dropped 6 bases and J dropped 6; count of bases not matched to a gene: 4. The CDR3 is CASSGQGSEQYF. In nucleotides, the CDR3 is TGTGCCAGCTCCGGACAGGGCAGCGAGCAGTACTTC.